This T cell receptor (beta chain) was obtained from a study of identical twins. On this clonotype itself: Its target is unknown.

Study observations and caveats: Fewer insertions characterized abundant cord blood beta clonotypes, whereas memory repertoires showed none. Twin-shared out-of-frame alpha sequences were enriched for low generation probability. A cross-sectional statistical analysis, not follow-up of the same donors, supported the conclusions.

Deletions cut 7 bases from V and 1 base from J, with 10 bases between. The CDR3 has 12 amino acids. Germline V gives CDR1 SQVTM, CDR2 ANQGSEA. TCRdb used MiXCR to reprocess the 5' RACE reads, holding one entry per CDR3 protein. The sample carries a few hundred thousand distinct CDR3 sequences, roughly 9.9% recorded once. The sample also formed part of further work on yellow fever vaccine responses in identical twins.

This TCR derives from a woman younger than 30 in good health. The sample comprised PBMCs. J is TRBJ2-5 and V is TRBV29-1, with D perhaps matching TRBD1 (6 bases). In DNA, the CDR3 is TGCAGCGGGGGGCAGGGCCAAGAGACCCAGTACTTC. This encodes CSGGQGQETQYF.